A single TCR beta chain is shown here with its context. Its antigen target is currently unknown. The sample holds no much larger clone one base away, and base qualities are not on file. This entry is derived from a study of T cells after yellow fever vaccination (dated 2019 in TCRdb). About the investigation overall: The SMART-Seq v4 Ultra Low Input RNA kit was used to prepare libraries from fractions with low cell numbers. To follow T-cell clones before and after primary and booster YFV17D yellow fever vaccination, bulk TCR alpha and beta repertoires were sequenced over time. Two healthy male donors, one aged 18 to 29 and one aged 30 to 39 years, were included in the cohort. Blood was drawn at multiple timepoints before and after primary and secondary immunization, with bulk PBMC replicates and cell subsets isolated. Overall study outcomes, separate from this receptor: Because abundant contaminating clonotypes from the bulk population could be contained in FACS-sorted repertoires, computational filtering was required. A small share of clonotypes occurred in both CD4 and CD8 compartments, likely arising from convergent recombination. Because only two donors were included in the study, the extent to which the findings can be generalized is limited. After the booster, most clones that had expanded after primary vaccination were detected again (roughly 95% of CD4 and under 90% of CD8), suggesting broad maintenance of memory. The secondary T-cell response was weaker than the primary response but faster, peaking on day 5 instead of day 15.

In light of the paper, this sample's treatment or condition label describes: live attenuated yellow fever vaccine strain. PBMCs were isolated from peripheral blood using a standard Ficoll-Paque protocol. CD4 and CD8 T-cell fractions were isolated with Dynabeads CD4 and CD8 positive selection kits. RNA was extracted with TriZol from bulk PBMCs, CD4 and CD8 fractions, and dextramer-positive and dextramer-negative fractions. Sequencing relied on an Illumina NovaSeq 6000. Synthesis of TCR cDNA relied on 5'RACE template switching, a step that introduced a universal primer site along with unique molecular identifiers. cDNA synthesis was primed from both the TCR alpha and TCR beta constant segments. Libraries were amplified in two PCR steps, with sample barcodes and sequencing adapters added in the second step. Sequencing of the libraries was done on either Illumina HiSeq 2500 (2x100 bp) or NovaSeq (2x150 bp). As for the original processing: MIGEC handled demultiplexing of reads and collapsing into UMI consensus sequences, while MiXCR performed V(D)J alignment. Vaccine-responding clonotypes were defined with edgeR using replicate PBMC samples, requiring FDR below 0.01 and a log2 fold change above 5 up to day 15. Each bulk clonotype received a CD4 or CD8 identity based on whether the sequenced CD4 or CD8 repertoire contained that clonotype at higher abundance. Using fastp at Q25 and MiXCR, TCRdb reprocessed the public reads and kept productive beta chains. Merged by CDR3 protein, the rows form single entries marked with the most common genes and DNA. In this record, the V and J calls reflect TCRdb's handling and not the investigators' own analysis. The sample contains around 100,000 distinct CDR3 sequences, about 5.8% of them found a single time. The ten biggest clones cover over 40% of the sample.

The germline ends are 15 bases apart after V is trimmed by 5 bases and J by 5 bases. Sequences SEHNR (CDR1) and FQNEAQ (CDR2) are obtained from the germline V gene (reference sequence). The CDR3 runs 14 amino acids, cysteine and phenylalanine included. Only the CDR3 DNA stays, 42 bases, in frame from base 1. Sequenced here: CD8+ T cells sorted from PBMCs, sampled 10 days after the yellow fever booster vaccination. This TCR was recovered from a man aged 18 to 35 who received the YFV17D yellow fever vaccine. The chain links TRBV7-9 with TRBJ1-1, with no D gene named confidently. The sequenced DNA: TGTGCCAGCAGCGCCAGGAGGGTAGAAACTGAAGCTTTCTTT. It translates as CASSARRVETEAFF.